This T cell receptor (beta chain) was obtained from a study of blood T cell repertoires in COVID-19. There are a few counts of this clone. Under the authors' procedure: Amplifying reference gene primers gave estimates of nucleated cell counts. TCRdb's table, derived via immunoSEQ multiplex PCR, lists solely in-frame clones and lacks some. For V, J and clone size, that table is used; D and trimming come from the DNA. The sample consists of 300,000 to 400,000 clones, 86% of them appearing once. Trimming took 1 base from V and 4 from J; bases not matched to a gene: 8. Per germline, CDR1 KGHSH and CDR2 LQKENI. The CDR3 length is 17 residues.

The material sequenced was PBMCs or T cells enriched from blood (not recorded which). This receptor was taken from a woman aged 40 to 50 with acute COVID-19. This rearrangement joins TRBV18 to TRBJ2-2; 8 bases fit TRBD2. Written as DNA, the CDR3 is TGTGCCAGCTCACCACGACTCGGGGGGGACCTCACCGGGGAGCTGTTTTTT. Translating it yields CASSPRLGGDLTGELFF.